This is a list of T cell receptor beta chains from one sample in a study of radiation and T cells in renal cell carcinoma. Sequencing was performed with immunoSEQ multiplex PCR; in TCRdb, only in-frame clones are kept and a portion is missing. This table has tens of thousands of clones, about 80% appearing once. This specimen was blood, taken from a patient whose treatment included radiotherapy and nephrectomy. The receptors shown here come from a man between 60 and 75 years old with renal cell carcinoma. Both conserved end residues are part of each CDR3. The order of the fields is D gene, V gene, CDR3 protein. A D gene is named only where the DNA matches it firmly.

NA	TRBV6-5	CASSYSPAISYEQYF
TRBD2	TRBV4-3	CASSPSAGGATVEQFF
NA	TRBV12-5	CASGLFSKGTLSNGYTF
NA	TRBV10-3	CAISVRGDYGYTF
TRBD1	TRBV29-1	CSVEDSTGGWETQYF
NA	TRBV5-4	CASSLVAGGNYEQYF
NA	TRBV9	CASSVGSANTEAFF
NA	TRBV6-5	CASSPEDRSSYEQYF
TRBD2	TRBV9	CASSVGGTSGISSYNEQFF
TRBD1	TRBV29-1	CSVTQGYYEQYF
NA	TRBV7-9	CASSLVFENTEAFF
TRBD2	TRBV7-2	CASSLSISGRNEQFF
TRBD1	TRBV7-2	CASSPEGTGGADEQFF
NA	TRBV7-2	CASSLKETQYF
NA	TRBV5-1	CASSTFSGGNTEAFF
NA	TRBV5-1	CASSATGPGANVLTF
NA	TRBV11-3	CASSPSGRGNTGELFF
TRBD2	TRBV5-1	CASSFAGLAGRWNEQFF
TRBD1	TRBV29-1	CSVDSGTGDNEQFF
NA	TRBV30	CAWSPIDLSGNTIYF
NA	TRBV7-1	CASSQEEGRVNGYTF
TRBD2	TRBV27	CASSFGTSGIRGPSYEQYF
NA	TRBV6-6	CASSYNRGGGEQYF
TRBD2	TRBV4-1	CASRGGLAGDETQYF
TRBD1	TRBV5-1	CASEPGQGDTEAFF
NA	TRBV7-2	CASSFQRPQGDTQYF
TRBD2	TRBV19	CASSIDAEREGPSYNEQFF
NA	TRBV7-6	CASSSAGSAEAFF
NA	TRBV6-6	CASSFGREAFF
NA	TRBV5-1	CASSSLGGPDTQYF
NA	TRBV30	CAWTGISLDTQYF
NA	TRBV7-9	CASTLMGTGELFF
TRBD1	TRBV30	CASGQGPGELFF
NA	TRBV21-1	CASSILLAVAYTQYF
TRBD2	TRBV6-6	CASSPGLAGGADTQYF
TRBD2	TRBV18	CASSPGLANSYEQYF
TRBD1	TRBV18	CASSPLRDRVVETQYF
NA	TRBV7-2	CASSSQGRGQPQHF
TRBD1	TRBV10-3	CATADRAYNEQFF
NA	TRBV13	CASSRGNEKLFF
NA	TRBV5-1	CASSLVMSEQYF
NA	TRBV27	CASSRSPTGRQETQYF
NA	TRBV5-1	CASSLARNTEAFF
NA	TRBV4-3	CASSQAVSRGSVVLFF
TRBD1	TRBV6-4	CASSDWDRGRTGELFF
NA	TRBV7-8	CASSLARGRRSYNEQFF
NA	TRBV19	CASSIGATNQPQHF
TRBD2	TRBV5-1	CASSLISGTSGRNEQFF
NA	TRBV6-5	CASGVYEQYF
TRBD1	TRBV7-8	CASSPGTGWWQFF
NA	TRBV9	CASSVDSVVRAQYF
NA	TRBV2	CASRTQDIYEQYF
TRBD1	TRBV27	CASSTSRDRYYEQYF
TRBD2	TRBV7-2	CASSLAAGLAGGRTDTQYF
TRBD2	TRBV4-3	CASSRTSGSSYEQYF